The entry that follows covers one T cell receptor beta chain sequence. These data come from a study of T cell changes during pregnancy in multiple sclerosis. The protocol was immunoSEQ multiplex PCR, while the TCRdb copy is restricted to in-frame clones and leaves out a portion. The sample holds tens of thousands of clones, 85% to 95% seen once. Germline V gives CDR1 SEHNR, CDR2 FQNEAQ (reference sequence). The CDR3 extends over 15 amino acids. With 5 bases clipped from V and 0 bases from J, the junction kept 5 bases outside the gene matches. The sequence was obtained from a female donor with multiple sclerosis, enrolled in a pregnancy study. The sequenced sample was CD8+ T cells from peripheral blood mononuclear cells, obtained in the second trimester of pregnancy. V and J are TRBV7-9 and TRBJ1-1; TRBD1 aligns across 8 bases. As DNA, the CDR3 is TGTGCCAGCAGCACCATACAGGGGGTGAACACTGAAGCTTTCTTT. Protein product: CASSTIQGVNTEAFF.